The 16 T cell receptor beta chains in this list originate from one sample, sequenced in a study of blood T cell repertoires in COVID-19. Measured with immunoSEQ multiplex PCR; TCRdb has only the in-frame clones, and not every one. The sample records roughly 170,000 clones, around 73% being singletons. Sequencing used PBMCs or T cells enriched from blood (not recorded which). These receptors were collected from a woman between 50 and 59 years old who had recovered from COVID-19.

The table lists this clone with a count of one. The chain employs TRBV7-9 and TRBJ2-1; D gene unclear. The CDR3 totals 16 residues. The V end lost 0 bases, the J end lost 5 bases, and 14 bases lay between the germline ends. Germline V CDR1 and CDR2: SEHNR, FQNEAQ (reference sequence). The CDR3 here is CASSLAILVENNEQFF. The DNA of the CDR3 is TGTGCCAGCAGCTTAGCGATCCTAGTAGAAAACAATGAGCAGTTCTTC.

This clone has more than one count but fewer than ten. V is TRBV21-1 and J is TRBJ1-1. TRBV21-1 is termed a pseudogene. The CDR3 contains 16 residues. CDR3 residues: CASSKVSGSIVMEAFF. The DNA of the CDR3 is TGTGCCAGCAGCAAAGTCTCCGGGTCTATAGTTATGGAAGCTTTCTTT.

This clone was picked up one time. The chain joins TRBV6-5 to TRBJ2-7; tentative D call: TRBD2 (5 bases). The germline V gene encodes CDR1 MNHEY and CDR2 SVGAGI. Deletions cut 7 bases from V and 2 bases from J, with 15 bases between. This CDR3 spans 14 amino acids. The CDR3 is CASNQDYSTYEQYF. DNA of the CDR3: TGTGCCAGCAACCAAGACTATTCGACCTACGAGCAGTACTTC.

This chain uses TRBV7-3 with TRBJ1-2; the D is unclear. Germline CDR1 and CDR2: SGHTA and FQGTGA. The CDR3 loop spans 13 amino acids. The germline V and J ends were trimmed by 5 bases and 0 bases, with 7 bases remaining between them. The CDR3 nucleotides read TGTGCCAGCAGCCTTAGTTCTAACTATGGCTACACCTTC. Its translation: CASSLSSNYGYTF. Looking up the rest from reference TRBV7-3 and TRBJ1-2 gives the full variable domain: GAGVSQTPSNKVTEKGKYVELRCDPISGHTALYWYRQSLGQGPEFLIYFQGTGAADDSGLPNDRFFAVRPEGSVSTLKIQRTERGDSAVYLCASSLSSNYGYTFGSGTRLTVV.

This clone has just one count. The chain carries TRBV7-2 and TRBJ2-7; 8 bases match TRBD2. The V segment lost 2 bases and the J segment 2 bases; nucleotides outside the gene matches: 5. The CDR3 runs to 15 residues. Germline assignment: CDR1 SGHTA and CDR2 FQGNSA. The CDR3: CASSLSTSGTYEQYF. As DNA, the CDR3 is TGTGCCAGCAGCTTAAGTACTAGCGGTACCTACGAGCAGTACTTC.

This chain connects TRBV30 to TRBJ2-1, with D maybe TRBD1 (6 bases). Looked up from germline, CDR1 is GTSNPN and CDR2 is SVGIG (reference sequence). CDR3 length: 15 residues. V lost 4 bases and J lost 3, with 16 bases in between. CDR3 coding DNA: TGTGCCTGGAAGGGCCTCCTGGACAGCTACAATGAGCAGTTCTTC. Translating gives CAWKGLLDSYNEQFF. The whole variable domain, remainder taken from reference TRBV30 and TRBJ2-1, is SQTIHQWPATLVQPVGSPLSLECTVEGTSNPNLYWYRQAAGRGLQLLFYSVGIGQISSEVPQNLSASRPQDRQFILSSKKLLLSDSGFYLCAWKGLLDSYNEQFFGPGTRLTVL.

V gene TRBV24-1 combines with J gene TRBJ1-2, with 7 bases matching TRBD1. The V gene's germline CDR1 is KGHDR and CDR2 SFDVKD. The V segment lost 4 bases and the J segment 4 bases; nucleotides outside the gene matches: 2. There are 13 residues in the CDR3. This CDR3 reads CATSEAGGYGYTF. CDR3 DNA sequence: TGTGCCACCAGTGAGGCAGGGGGCTATGGCTACACCTTC.

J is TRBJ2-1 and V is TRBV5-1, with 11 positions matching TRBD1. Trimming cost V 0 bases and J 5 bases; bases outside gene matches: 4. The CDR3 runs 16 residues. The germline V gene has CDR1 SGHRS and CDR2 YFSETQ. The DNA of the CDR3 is TGCGCCAGCAGCTTGGTTCCGGGACAGGGGGACAATGAGCAGTTCTTC. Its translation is CASSLVPGQGDNEQFF. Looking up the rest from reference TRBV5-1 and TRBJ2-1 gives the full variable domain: KAGVTQTPRYLIKTRGQQVTLSCSPISGHRSVSWYQQTPGQGLQFLFEYFSETQRNKGNFPGRFSGRQFSNSRSEMNVSTLELGDSALYLCASSLVPGQGDNEQFFGPGTRLTVL.

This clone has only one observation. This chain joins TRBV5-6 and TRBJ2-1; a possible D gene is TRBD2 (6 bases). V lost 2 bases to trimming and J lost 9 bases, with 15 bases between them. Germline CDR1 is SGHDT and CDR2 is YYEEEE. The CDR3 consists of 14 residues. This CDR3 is CASSFGTSWREQFF. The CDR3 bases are TGTGCCAGCAGCTTCGGTACTAGCTGGCGTGAGCAGTTCTTC.

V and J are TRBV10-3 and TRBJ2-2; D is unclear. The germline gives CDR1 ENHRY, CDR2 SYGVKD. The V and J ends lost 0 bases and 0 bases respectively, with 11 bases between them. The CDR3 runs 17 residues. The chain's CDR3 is CAISESFGSANTGELFF. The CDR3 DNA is TGTGCCATCAGTGAGTCTTTCGGCAGCGCGAACACCGGGGAGCTGTTTTTT.

CDR3: CASREGSLNTEAFF. CDR3 bases: TGTGCCAGCAGGGAGGGCAGTTTGAACACTGAAGCTTTCTTT. The chain carries TRBV3-1 (or the pseudogene TRBV3-2) and TRBJ1-1; D not certain. The germline V and J ends were trimmed by 6 bases and 0 bases, with 11 bases remaining between them. Germline V gives CDR1 LGHDT, CDR2 YNNKEL (reference sequence). The CDR3 sequence is 14 residues long.

This CDR3 reads CASSYSGRGIGELFF. In DNA, the CDR3 is TGTGCCAGCAGTTACTCGGGTAGGGGTATCGGGGAGCTGTTTTTT. The rearrangement links TRBV6-5 to TRBJ2-2; tentative D call: TRBD1 (5 bases). CDR1 and CDR2 from the germline V gene are MNHEY and SVGAGI. This CDR3 is built from 15 residues. With 0 bases removed from V and 7 bases from J, the gap between germline ends came to 12 bases.

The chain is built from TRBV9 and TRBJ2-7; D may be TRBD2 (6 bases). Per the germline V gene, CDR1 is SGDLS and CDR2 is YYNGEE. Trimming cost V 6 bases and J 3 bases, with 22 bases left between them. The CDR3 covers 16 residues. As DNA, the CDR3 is TGTGCCAGCACCCGTACCAGTCAGGGAGGCTACTACGAGCAGTACTTC. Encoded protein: CASTRTSQGGYYEQYF.

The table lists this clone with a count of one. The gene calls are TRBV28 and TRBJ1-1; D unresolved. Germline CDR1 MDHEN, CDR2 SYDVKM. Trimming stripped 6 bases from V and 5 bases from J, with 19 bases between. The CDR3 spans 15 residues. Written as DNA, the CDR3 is TGTGCCAGCAGCCCCAGCACGAGGGCTTTTACTGAAGCTTTCTTT. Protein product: CASSPSTRAFTEAFF.

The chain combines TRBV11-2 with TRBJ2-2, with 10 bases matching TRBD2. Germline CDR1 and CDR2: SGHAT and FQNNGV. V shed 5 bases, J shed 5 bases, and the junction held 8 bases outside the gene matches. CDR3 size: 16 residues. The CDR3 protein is CASSPASGSGTGELFF. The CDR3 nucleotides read TGTGCCAGCAGCCCAGCTAGCGGGAGTGGGACCGGGGAGCTGTTTTTT. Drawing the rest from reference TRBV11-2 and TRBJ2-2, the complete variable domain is EAGVAQSPRYKIIEKRQSVAFWCNPISGHATLYWYQQILGQGPKLLIQFQNNGVVDDSQLPKDRFSAERLKGVDSTLKIQPAKLEDSAVYLCASSPASGSGTGELFFGEGSRLTVL.

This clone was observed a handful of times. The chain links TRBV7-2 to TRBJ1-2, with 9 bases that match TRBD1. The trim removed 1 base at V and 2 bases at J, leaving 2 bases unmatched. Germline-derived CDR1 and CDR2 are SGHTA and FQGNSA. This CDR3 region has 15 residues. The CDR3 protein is CASSLGTGDNYGYTF. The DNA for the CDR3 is TGTGCCAGCAGCTTAGGGACAGGGGACAACTATGGCTACACCTTC.